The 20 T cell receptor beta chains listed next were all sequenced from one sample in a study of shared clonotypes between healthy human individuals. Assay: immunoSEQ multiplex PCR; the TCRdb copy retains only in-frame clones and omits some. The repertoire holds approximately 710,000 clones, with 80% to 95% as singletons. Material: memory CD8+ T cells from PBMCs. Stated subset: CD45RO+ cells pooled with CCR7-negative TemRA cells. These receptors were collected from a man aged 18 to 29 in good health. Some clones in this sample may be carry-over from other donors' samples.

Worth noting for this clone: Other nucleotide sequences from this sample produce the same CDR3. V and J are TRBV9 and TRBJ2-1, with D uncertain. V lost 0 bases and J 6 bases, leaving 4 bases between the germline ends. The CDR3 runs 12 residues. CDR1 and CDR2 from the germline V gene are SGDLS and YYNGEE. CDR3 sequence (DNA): TGTGCCAGCAGCGTAGGCTTCAATGAGCAGTTCTTC. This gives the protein CASSVGFNEQFF.

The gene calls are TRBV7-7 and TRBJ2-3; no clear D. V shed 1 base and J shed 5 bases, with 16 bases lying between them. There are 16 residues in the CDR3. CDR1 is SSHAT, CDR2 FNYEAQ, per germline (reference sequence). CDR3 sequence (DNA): TGTGCCAGCAGCTTAGGGGCCCTCCCTCCGGGAGATACGCAGTATTTT. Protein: CASSLGALPPGDTQYF.

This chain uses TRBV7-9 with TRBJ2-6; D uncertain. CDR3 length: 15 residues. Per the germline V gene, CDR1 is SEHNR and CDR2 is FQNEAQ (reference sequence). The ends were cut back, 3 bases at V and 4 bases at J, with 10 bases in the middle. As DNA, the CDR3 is TGTGCCAGCAGCTTCCAAGATTCCGGGGCCAACGTCCTGACTTTC. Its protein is CASSFQDSGANVLTF.

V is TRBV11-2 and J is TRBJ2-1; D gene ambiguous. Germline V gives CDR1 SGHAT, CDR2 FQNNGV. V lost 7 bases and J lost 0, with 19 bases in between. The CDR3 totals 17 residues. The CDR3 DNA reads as TGTGCCAGCACCGAATCAACGACGCTCAGCTCCTACAATGAGCAGTTCTTC. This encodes CASTESTTLSSYNEQFF.

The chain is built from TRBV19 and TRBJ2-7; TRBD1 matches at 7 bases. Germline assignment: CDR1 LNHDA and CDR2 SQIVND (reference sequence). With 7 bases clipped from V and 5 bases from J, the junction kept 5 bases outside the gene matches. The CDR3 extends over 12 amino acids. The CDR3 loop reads CASTDRENEQYF. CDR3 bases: TGTGCCAGTACCGACAGGGAGAACGAGCAGTACTTC.

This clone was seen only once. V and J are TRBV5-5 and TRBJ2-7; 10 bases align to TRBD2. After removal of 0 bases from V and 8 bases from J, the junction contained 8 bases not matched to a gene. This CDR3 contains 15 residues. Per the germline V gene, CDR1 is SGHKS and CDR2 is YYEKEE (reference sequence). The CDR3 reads CASSLGLAGDWKQYF. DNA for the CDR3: TGTGCCAGCAGCTTGGGCCTAGCGGGAGATTGGAAGCAGTACTTC.

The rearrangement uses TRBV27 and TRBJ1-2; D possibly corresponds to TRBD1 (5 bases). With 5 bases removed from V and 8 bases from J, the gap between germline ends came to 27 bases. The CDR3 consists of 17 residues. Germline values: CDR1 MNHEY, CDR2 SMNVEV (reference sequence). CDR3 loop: CASSPAPGTEVHRGYTF. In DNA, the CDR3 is TGTGCCAGCAGTCCAGCCCCCGGGACGGAAGTCCACCGGGGCTACACCTTC.

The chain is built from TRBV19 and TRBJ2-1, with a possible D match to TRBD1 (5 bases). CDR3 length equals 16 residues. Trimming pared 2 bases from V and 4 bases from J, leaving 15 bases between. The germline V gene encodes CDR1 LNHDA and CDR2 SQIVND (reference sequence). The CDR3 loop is CASSIIRAQGYNEQFF. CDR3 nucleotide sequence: TGTGCCAGTAGTATAATCCGGGCCCAGGGTTACAATGAGCAGTTCTTC.

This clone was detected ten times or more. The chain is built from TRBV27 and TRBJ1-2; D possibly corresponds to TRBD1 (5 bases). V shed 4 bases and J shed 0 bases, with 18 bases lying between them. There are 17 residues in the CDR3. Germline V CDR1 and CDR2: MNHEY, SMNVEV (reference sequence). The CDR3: CASSWSAGTSSNYGYTF. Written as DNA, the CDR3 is TGTGCCAGCAGTTGGTCGGCAGGGACTTCATCTAACTATGGCTACACCTTC.

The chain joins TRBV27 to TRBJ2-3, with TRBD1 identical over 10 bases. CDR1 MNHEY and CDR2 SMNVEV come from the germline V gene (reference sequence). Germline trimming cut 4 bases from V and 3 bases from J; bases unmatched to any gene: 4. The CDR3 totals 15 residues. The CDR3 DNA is TGTGCCAGCAGTTCAAGGACAGGGGGGACAGATACGCAGTATTTT. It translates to CASSSRTGGTDTQYF.

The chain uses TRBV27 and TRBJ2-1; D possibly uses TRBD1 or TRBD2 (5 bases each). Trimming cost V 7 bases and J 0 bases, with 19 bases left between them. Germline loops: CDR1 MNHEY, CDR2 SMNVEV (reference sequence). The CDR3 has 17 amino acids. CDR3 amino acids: CASNHRSGPGSYNEQFF. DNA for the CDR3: TGTGCCAGCAACCACCGTTCGGGACCCGGCTCCTACAATGAGCAGTTCTTC.

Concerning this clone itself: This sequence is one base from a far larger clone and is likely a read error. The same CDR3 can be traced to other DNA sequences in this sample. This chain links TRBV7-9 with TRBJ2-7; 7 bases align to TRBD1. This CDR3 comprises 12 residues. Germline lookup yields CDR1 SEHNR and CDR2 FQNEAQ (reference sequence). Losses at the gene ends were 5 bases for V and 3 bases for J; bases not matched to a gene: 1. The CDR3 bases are TGTGCCAGCAGCGGGGACAGCTACGAGCAGTACTTC. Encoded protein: CASSGDSYEQYF.

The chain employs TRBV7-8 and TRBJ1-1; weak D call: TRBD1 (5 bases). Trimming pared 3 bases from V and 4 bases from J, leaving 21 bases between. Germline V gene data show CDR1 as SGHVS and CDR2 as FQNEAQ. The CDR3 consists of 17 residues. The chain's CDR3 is CASSFTPGPRKGTEAFF. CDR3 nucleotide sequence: TGTGCCAGCAGCTTTACCCCGGGACCCCGGAAGGGCACTGAAGCTTTCTTT.

The CDR3 region is CASGILTGEGGYTF. The CDR3 DNA reads TGTGCCAGCGGAATTTTGACAGGGGAAGGAGGCTACACCTTC. This chain connects TRBV28 to TRBJ1-2, with TRBD1 matching 8 bases. Trimming removed 8 bases from V and 8 bases from J; junction bases left unmatched: 13. Germline V gives CDR1 MDHEN, CDR2 SYDVKM. The CDR3 consists of 14 residues.

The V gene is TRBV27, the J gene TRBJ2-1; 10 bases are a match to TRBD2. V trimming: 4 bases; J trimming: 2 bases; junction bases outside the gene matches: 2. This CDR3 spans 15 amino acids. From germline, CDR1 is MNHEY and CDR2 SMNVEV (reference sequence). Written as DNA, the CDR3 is TGTGCCAGCAGTTCCCTAGCGGGAGCCTACAATGAGCAGTTCTTC. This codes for CASSSLAGAYNEQFF.

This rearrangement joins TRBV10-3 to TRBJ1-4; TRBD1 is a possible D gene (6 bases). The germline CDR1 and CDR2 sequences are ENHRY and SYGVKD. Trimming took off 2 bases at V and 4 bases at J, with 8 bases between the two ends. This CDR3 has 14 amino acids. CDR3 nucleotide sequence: TGTGCCATCAGTGAGGAACAGGGTAATGAAAAACTGTTTTTT. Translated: CAISEEQGNEKLFF.

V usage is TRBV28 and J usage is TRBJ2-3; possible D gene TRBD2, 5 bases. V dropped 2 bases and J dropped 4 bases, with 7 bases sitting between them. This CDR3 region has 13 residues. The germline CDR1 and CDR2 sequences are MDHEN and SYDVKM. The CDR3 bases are TGTGCCAGCAGTTTAGGGCGGGCAGATACGCAGTATTTT. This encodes CASSLGRADTQYF.

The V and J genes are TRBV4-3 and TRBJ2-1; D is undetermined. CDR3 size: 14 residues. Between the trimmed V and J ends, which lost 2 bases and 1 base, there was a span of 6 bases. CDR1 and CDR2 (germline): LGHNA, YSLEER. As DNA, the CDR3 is TGCGCCAGCAGCCAACATAGTTCCTACAATGAGCAGTTCTTC. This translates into CASSQHSSYNEQFF.

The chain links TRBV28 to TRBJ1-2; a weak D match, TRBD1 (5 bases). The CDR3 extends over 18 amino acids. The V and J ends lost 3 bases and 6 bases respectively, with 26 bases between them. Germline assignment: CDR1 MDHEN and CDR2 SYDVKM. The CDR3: CASSFSREVWRRSNGYTF. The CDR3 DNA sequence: TGTGCCAGCAGTTTTTCCAGGGAAGTTTGGAGACGTTCCAATGGCTACACCTTC.

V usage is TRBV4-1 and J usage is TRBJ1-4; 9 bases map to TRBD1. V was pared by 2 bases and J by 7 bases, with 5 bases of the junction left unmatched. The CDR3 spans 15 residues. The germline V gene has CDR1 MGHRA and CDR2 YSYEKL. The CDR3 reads CASSQSYRGPEKLFF. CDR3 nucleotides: TGCGCCAGCAGCCAATCCTACAGGGGGCCTGAAAAACTGTTTTTT.